This entry is about one T cell receptor (beta chain). The antigen remains undetermined. Measured with immunoSEQ multiplex PCR; TCRdb has only the in-frame clones, and not every one. Of about 15,000 clones in the sample, approximately 70% are singletons; the top ten hold 2% to 3%. The data derive from a study of neoadjuvant anti-PD-1 for oral cavity cancer. Regarding the study as a whole: With a few patients per group, TCR findings need larger cohorts.

Between the trimmed V and J ends, which lost 4 bases and 0 bases, there was a span of 10 bases. Germline V gene lookup returns CDR1 SQVTM and CDR2 ANQGSEA. CDR3 length: 14 residues. The receptor comes from a person between 40 and 85 years old with oral cavity squamous cell carcinoma. V is TRBV29-1 and J is TRBJ1-3; maybe TRBD1 (5 bases). The sequenced sample was PBMCs, obtained before nivolumab (anti-PD-1) treatment. CDR3 sequence (DNA): TGCAGCGTTGCCCCCGACAGCTCTGGAAACACCATATATTTT. The encoded protein is CSVAPDSSGNTIYF.